The clone carrying this TCR beta chain was seen a single time. This sample is part of a study of cytomegalovirus exposure and HLA in healthy donors. Both 60 Vbeta primers and 13 Jbeta primers went into the PCR. The repertoire was sequenced with immunoSEQ multiplex PCR; TCRdb's copy has only in-frame clones and lacks some. The table shows hundreds of thousands of clones, with 70% to 90% occurring only once. After removal of 6 bases from V and 2 bases from J, the junction contained 11 bases not matched to a gene. The CDR3 has 16 residues. Germline V CDR1 and CDR2: MNHEY, SMNVEV (reference sequence). The sequence derives from a woman under 30 in good health and CMV-seronegative. The sample consisted of PBMCs. The V and J genes are TRBV27 and TRBJ2-7, with 9 nucleotides matching TRBD1. CDR3 residues: CASRTPRQGGTYEQYF. The CDR3 DNA sequence: TGTGCCAGCAGAACCCCTCGACAGGGGGGAACCTACGAGCAGTACTTC.